This T cell receptor beta chain was sequenced in a study of T cells expressing NK-cell markers. Background on the study: It was sorted CD3+CD56-NKG2C+, CD3+CD56+NKG2C- and CD3+CD56+NKG2C+ T cells that provided the TCR beta repertoires. Eight donors were sequenced, seven testing HCMV-seropositive and one testing seronegative.

Study-wide points: Dominant NKG2C+ clonotypes were found to form about 1.0-7.5% of CD8+ T cells in five to seven donors.

The authors made TCR beta cDNA libraries by 5'RACE template switching. This switching added a universal primer site and UMIs. TCRdb reprocessed the 5' RACE reads, keeping one entry per CDR3 protein, no DNA. Its clone listing holds 400,000 to 450,000 distinct CDR3 sequences. CDR1 is LGHDT, CDR2 YNNKEL, per germline (reference sequence). This CDR3 has 12 residues. Regarding this clonotype: Its antigen is unknown.

The rearrangement joins TRBV3-1 to TRBJ2-7. This clonotype was sampled from a woman aged 18-70 years in good health. Specimen: blood T cells: a sorted CD56 or NKG2C T cell subset, CD4+ or CD8+ T cells, or bulk PBMC T cells (not recorded which). The CDR3 here is CASSRWDYEQYF.